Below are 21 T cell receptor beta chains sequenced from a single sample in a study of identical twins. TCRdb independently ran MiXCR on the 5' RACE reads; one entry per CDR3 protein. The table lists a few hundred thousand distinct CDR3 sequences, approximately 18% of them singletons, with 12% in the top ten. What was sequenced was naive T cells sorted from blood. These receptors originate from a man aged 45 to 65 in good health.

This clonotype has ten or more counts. CDR3 nucleotides: TGTGCCAGCAATCCGACTAGCGGGGTTTGGGGCACAGATACGCAGTATTTT. It translates to CASNPTSGVWGTDTQYF. This chain links TRBV28 with TRBJ2-3, with TRBD2 identical over 11 bases. CDR1 MDHEN and CDR2 SYDVKM come from the germline V gene. The CDR3 is 17 residues long. V shed 7 bases, J shed 1 base, and the junction held 10 bases outside the gene matches.

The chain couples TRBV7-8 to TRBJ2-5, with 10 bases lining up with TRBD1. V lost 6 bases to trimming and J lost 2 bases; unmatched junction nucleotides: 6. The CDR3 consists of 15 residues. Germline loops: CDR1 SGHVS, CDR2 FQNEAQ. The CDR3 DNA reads TGTGCCAGCAGTCCCGGGACAGGGGAACAAGAGACCCAGTACTTC. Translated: CASSPGTGEQETQYF.

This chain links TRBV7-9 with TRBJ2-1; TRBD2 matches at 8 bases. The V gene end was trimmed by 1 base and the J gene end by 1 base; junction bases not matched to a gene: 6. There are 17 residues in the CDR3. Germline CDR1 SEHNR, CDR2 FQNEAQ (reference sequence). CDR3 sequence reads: CASSLVWTGGSYNEQFF. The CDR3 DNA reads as TGTGCCAGCAGCTTAGTATGGACGGGAGGGTCCTACAATGAGCAGTTCTTC.

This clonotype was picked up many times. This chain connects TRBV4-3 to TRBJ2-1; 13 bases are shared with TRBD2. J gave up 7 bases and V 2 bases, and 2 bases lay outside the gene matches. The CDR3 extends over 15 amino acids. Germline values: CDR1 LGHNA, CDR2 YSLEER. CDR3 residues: CASSQSGLAGNEQFF. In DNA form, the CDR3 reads TGCGCCAGCAGCCAATCGGGACTAGCGGGAAATGAGCAGTTCTTC.

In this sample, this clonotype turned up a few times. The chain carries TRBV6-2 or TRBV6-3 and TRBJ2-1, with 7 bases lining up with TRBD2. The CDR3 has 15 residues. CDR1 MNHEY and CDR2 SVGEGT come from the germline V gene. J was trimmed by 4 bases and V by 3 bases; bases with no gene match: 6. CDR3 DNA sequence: TGTGCCAGCAGTTATGATCGGGGGGTTTACAATGAGCAGTTCTTC. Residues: CASSYDRGVYNEQFF.

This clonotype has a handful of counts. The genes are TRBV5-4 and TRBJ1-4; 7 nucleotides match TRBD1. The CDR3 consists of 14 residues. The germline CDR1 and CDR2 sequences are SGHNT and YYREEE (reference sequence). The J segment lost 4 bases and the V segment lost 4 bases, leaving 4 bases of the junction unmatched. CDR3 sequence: CASSPDRINEKLFF. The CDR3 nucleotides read TGTGCCAGCAGCCCGGACAGGATTAATGAAAAACTGTTTTTT.

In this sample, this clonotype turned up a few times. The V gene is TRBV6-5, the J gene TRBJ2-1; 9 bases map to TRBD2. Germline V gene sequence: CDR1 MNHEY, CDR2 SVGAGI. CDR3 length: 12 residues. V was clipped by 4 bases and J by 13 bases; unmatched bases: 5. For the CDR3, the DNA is TGTGCCAGCAGTTTTAGCGGGAGCAACCAGTTCTTC. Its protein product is CASSFSGSNQFF.

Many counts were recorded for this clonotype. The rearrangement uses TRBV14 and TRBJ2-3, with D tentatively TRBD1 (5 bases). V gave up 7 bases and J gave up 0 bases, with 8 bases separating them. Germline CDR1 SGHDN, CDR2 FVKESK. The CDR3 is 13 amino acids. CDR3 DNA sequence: TGTGCCAGCAAGGGGAAGAGCACAGATACGCAGTATTTT. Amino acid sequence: CASKGKSTDTQYF. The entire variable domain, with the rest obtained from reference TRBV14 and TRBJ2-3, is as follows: EAGVTQFPSHSVIEKGQTVTLRCDPISGHDNLYWYRRVMGKEIKFLLHFVKESKQDESGMPNNRFLAERTGGTYSTLKVQPAELEDSGVYFCASKGKSTDTQYFGPGTRLTVL.

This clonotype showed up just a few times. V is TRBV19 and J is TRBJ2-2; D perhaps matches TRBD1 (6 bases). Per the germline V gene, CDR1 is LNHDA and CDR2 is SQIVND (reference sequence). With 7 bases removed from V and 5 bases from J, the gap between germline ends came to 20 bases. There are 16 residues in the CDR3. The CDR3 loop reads CASTTSGTLGTGELFF. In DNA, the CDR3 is TGTGCCAGTACCACGTCCGGGACACTCGGGACCGGGGAGCTGTTTTTT.

The CDR3 loop reads CASSLTGVSEQFF. The DNA of the CDR3 is TGTGCCAGCAGCTTAACAGGGGTGAGTGAGCAGTTCTTC. The chain is built from TRBV11-2 and TRBJ2-1; 7 bases agree with TRBD1. Losses at the gene ends were 2 bases for V and 9 bases for J; bases not matched to a gene: 4. The germline V gene encodes CDR1 SGHAT and CDR2 FQNNGV. The CDR3 consists of 13 residues. The complete variable domain, with remaining parts taken from reference TRBV11-2 and TRBJ2-1, reads EAGVAQSPRYKIIEKRQSVAFWCNPISGHATLYWYQQILGQGPKLLIQFQNNGVVDDSQLPKDRFSAERLKGVDSTLKIQPAKLEDSAVYLCASSLTGVSEQFFGPGTRLTVL.

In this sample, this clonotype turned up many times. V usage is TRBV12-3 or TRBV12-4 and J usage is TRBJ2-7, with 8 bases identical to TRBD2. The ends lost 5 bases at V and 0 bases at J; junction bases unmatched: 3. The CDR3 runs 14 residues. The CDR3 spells CASSAGTSSYEQYF. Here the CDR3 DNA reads TGTGCCAGCAGTGCCGGGACTAGCTCCTACGAGCAGTACTTC.

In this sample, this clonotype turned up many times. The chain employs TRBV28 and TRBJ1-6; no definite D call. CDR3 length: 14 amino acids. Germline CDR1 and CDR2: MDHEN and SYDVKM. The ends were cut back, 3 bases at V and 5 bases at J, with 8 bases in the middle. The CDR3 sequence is CASSFYPDNSPLHF. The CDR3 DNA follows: TGTGCCAGCAGTTTCTATCCTGATAATTCACCCCTCCACTTT.

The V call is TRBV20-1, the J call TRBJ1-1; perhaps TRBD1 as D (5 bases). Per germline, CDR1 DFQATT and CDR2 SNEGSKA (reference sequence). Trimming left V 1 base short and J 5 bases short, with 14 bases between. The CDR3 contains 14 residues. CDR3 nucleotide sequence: TGCAGTGCTAGAGGAGGAACAGGATGGACTGAAGCTTTCTTT. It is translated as CSARGGTGWTEAFF.

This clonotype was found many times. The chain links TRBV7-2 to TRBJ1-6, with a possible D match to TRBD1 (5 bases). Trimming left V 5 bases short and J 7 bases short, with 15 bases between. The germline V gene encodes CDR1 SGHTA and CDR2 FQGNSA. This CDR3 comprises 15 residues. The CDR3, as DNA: TGTGCCAGCAGCAGTAAACCGGGACGAAATTCACCCCTCCACTTT. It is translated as CASSSKPGRNSPLHF.

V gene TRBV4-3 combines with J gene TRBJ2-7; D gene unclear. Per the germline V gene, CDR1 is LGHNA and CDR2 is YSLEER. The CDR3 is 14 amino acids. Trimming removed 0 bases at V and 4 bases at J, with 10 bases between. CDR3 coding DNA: TGCGCCAGCAGCCAAGATACCGGTTTATACGAGCAGTACTTC. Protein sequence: CASSQDTGLYEQYF.

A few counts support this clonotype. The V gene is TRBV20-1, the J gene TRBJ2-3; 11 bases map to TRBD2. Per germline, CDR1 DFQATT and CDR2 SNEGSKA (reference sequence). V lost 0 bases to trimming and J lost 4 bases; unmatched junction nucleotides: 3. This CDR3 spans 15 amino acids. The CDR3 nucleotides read TGCAGTGCTAGAGATCTTAGCGGGGGGGCAGATACGCAGTATTTT. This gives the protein CSARDLSGGADTQYF.

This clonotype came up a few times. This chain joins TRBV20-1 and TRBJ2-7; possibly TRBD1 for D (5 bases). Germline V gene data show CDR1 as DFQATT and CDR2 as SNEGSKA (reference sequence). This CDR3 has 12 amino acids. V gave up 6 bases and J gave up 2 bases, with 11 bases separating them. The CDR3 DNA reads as TGCAGTGCAGCAAGACAGACCTACGAGCAGTACTTC. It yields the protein CSAARQTYEQYF.

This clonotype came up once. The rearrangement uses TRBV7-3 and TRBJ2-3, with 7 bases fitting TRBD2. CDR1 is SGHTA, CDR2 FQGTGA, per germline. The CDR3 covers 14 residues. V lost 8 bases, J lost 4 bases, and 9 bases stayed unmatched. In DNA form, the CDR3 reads TGTGCCAGCGCCCCCGGGAGGAGGGCAGATACGCAGTATTTT. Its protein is CASAPGRRADTQYF. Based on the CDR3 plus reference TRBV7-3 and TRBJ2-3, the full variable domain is GAGVSQTPSNKVTEKGKYVELRCDPISGHTALYWYRQSLGQGPEFLIYFQGTGAADDSGLPNDRFFAVRPEGSVSTLKIQRTERGDSAVYLCASAPGRRADTQYFGPGTRLTVL.

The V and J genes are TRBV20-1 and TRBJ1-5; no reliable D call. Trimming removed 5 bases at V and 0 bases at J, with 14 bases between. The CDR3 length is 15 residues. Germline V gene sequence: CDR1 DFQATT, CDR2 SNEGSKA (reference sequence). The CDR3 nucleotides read TGCAGTGCTGGGCGAGTGGGGAATAGCAATCAGCCCCAGCATTTT. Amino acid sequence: CSAGRVGNSNQPQHF.

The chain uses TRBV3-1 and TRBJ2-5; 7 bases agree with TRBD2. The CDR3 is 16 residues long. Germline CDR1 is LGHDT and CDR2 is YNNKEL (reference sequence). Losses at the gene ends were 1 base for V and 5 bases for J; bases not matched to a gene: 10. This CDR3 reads CASSQGAAGVYETQYF. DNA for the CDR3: TGTGCCAGCAGCCAAGGGGCGGCGGGAGTCTATGAGACCCAGTACTTC.

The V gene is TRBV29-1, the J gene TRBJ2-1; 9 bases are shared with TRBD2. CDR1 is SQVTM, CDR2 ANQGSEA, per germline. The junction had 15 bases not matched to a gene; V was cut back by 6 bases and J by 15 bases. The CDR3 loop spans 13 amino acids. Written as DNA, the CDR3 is TGCAGCGTCGACTTAGCGGGAGTGGGGTTGAGGTTCTTC. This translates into CSVDLAGVGLRFF.